The 29 T cell receptor beta chains reported below all come from one sample, sequenced in a study of siplizumab effects on memory and regulatory T cells. The method was immunoSEQ multiplex PCR; TCRdb's version includes in-frame clones alone and lacks a portion of them. The sample carries some 64,000 clones, approximately 79% recorded once. The sequenced sample consisted of memory CD4+ T cells sorted from blood. The source is a human donor in good health.

The chain uses TRBV6-5 and TRBJ2-7; unclear D gene. Germline assignment: CDR1 MNHEY and CDR2 SVGAGI. The CDR3 is 16 amino acids. V was cut by 2 bases and J by 5 bases, with 19 bases left in between. In DNA form, the CDR3 reads TGTGCCAGCAGTTACAGAGGCATGCCAATACCCAACGAGCAGTACTTC. Translating it yields CASSYRGMPIPNEQYF.

A few counts support this clone. The V and J genes are TRBV5-4 and TRBJ2-7; D is uncertain. The length of the CDR3 is 14 residues. The germline V and J ends were trimmed by 4 bases and 3 bases, with 14 bases remaining between them. Germline V gene data show CDR1 as SGHNT and CDR2 as YYREEE (reference sequence). CDR3 protein: CASSRLGPDYEQYF. As DNA, the CDR3 is TGTGCCAGCAGCAGGTTAGGACCCGACTACGAGCAGTACTTC.

The CDR3 loop reads CASSLGPGTYEQYF. CDR3 in DNA: TGTGCCAGCAGCTTAGGCCCGGGGACCTACGAGCAGTACTTC. The chain recombines TRBV7-8 with TRBJ2-7; a possible D gene is TRBD2 (5 bases). CDR3 length: 14 amino acids. Trimming shortened V by 1 base and J by 2 bases, and 9 bases separated the two germline ends. The germline V gene has CDR1 SGHVS and CDR2 FQNEAQ. The full variable domain, rest sourced from reference TRBV7-8 and TRBJ2-7, is GAGVSQSPRYKVAKRGQDVALRCDPISGHVSLFWYQQALGQGPEFLTYFQNEAQLDKSGLPSDRFFAERPEGSVSTLKIQRTQQEDSAVYLCASSLGPGTYEQYFGPGTRLTVT.

J is TRBJ1-5 and V is TRBV19, with 7 bases fitting TRBD1. Germline trimming cut 6 bases from V and 2 bases from J; bases unmatched to any gene: 4. This CDR3 comprises 14 residues. CDR1 and CDR2 (germline): LNHDA, SQIVND (reference sequence). The CDR3 nucleotides are TGTGCCAGTAGCCAGGGGGTGGGCAATCAGCCCCAGCATTTT. Protein sequence: CASSQGVGNQPQHF.

This clone was seen just once. The chain recombines TRBV2 with TRBJ2-5; tentative D call: TRBD2 (6 bases). Trimming cost V 7 bases and J 4 bases, with 13 bases left between them. CDR3 length equals 13 residues. CDR1 is SNHLY, CDR2 FYNNEI, per germline. The CDR3 nucleotides are TGTGCCAGCACCCCGGGACTGGCAGAGACCCAGTACTTC. It specifies CASTPGLAETQYF.

This clone was seen only a few times. The genes are TRBV7-6 and TRBJ2-3, with TRBD2 as a possible D gene (6 bases). V lost 3 bases and J lost 6, with 10 bases in between. The CDR3 totals 13 residues. Per the germline V gene, CDR1 is SGHVS and CDR2 is FNYEAQ. Here the CDR3 reads CASSFDGRDTQYF. CDR3 in DNA: TGTGCCAGCAGCTTCGATGGGAGGGATACGCAGTATTTT.

The chain combines TRBV15 with TRBJ1-4; D perhaps matches TRBD1 (6 bases). Germline-derived CDR1 and CDR2 are LNHNV and YYDKDF (reference sequence). The CDR3 is made up of 15 amino acids. Deletions cut 0 bases from V and 7 bases from J, with 12 bases between. The CDR3 loop reads CATSRDWGAGEKLFF. The CDR3 region has the DNA TGTGCCACCAGCAGAGATTGGGGGGCGGGTGAAAAACTGTTTTTT.

The chain recombines TRBV30 with TRBJ1-5; TRBD1 might be the D (6 bases). Deletions cut 5 bases from V and 0 bases from J, with 14 bases between. Germline CDR1 is GTSNPN and CDR2 is SVGIG (reference sequence). The CDR3 sequence is 15 residues long. Here the CDR3 DNA reads TGTGCCTGGGCCAGGCGAGGGGGTAGCAATCAGCCCCAGCATTTT. It translates to CAWARRGGSNQPQHF.

V is TRBV6-6 and J is TRBJ1-2, with TRBD1 identical over 8 bases. The CDR3 is 15 residues long. Germline values: CDR1 MNHNY, CDR2 SVGAGI (reference sequence). The junction had 7 bases not matched to a gene; V was cut back by 4 bases and J by 3 bases. CDR3 loop: CASSSGEQGDYGYTF. The DNA for the CDR3 is TGTGCCAGCAGTTCGGGGGAACAGGGGGACTATGGCTACACCTTC.

The chain carries TRBV7-7 and TRBJ2-5; D remains ambiguous. Deletions cut 0 bases from V and 7 bases from J, with 12 bases between. The CDR3 has 14 residues. The germline gives CDR1 SSHAT, CDR2 FNYEAQ (reference sequence). The CDR3 is CASSLAPAAGTQYF. CDR3 DNA sequence: TGTGCCAGCAGCTTAGCCCCTGCCGCAGGGACCCAGTACTTC.

The rearrangement uses TRBV5-1 and TRBJ2-7; possibly TRBD2 for D (6 bases). V was cut by 4 bases and J by 0 bases, with 14 bases left in between. The CDR3 consists of 15 residues. Germline V gives CDR1 SGHRS, CDR2 YFSETQ. Written as DNA, the CDR3 is TGCGCCAGCAGCATTGGGGGGAGCAACTCCTACGAGCAGTACTTC. Translated, it gives CASSIGGSNSYEQYF. Combining the CDR3 with reference TRBV5-1 and TRBJ2-7 gives the whole variable domain KAGVTQTPRYLIKTRGQQVTLSCSPISGHRSVSWYQQTPGQGLQFLFEYFSETQRNKGNFPGRFSGRQFSNSRSEMNVSTLELGDSALYLCASSIGGSNSYEQYFGPGTRLTVT.

The V call is TRBV27, the J call TRBJ2-3, with TRBD2 matching 11 bases. Germline V gene lookup returns CDR1 MNHEY and CDR2 SMNVEV (reference sequence). Unmatched junction bases numbered 14, after V lost 4 bases and J lost 2 bases. The CDR3 spans 19 residues. The CDR3 loop is CASSSRSRPSGGPTDTQYF. CDR3 DNA sequence: TGTGCCAGCAGTTCGAGATCCCGGCCTAGCGGGGGGCCCACAGATACGCAGTATTTT.

CDR3 residues: CASSLGVGDYGYTF. CDR3 sequence (DNA): TGTGCCAGCAGCTTAGGGGTTGGCGACTATGGCTACACCTTC. J is TRBJ1-2 and V is TRBV7-9; D unresolved. The germline gives CDR1 SEHNR, CDR2 FQNEAQ (reference sequence). Trimming cost V 1 base and J 3 bases, with 9 bases left between them. This CDR3 comprises 14 residues.

V is TRBV18 and J is TRBJ1-2; 7 bases are a match to TRBD1. Trimming took 3 bases from V and 3 from J; bases not matched to a gene: 7. In germline, CDR1 is KGHSH, CDR2 LQKENI. This CDR3 contains 15 residues. CDR3 coding DNA: TGTGCCAGCTCACCGAACATTGGGACAGACTATGGCTACACCTTC. This encodes CASSPNIGTDYGYTF.

V is TRBV5-6 and J is TRBJ2-3; 12 bases fit TRBD2. Trimming cost V 2 bases and J 6 bases; bases outside gene matches: 7. Germline V CDR1 and CDR2: SGHDT, YYEEEE. The CDR3 runs to 16 residues. In DNA form, the CDR3 reads TGTGCCAGCAGCTTAGGACTAGCGGGGCTCAAGGATACGCAGTATTTT. It translates to CASSLGLAGLKDTQYF.

This clone was picked up one time. The chain has TRBV7-8 and TRBJ2-5, with D possibly matching TRBD2 (6 bases). Per the germline V gene, CDR1 is SGHVS and CDR2 is FQNEAQ. Trimming cost V 1 base and J 1 base, with 13 bases left between them. The CDR3 covers 16 residues. CDR3 bases: TGTGCCAGCAGCTTAGTTCGAGCTAGCGCCCAAGAGACCCAGTACTTC. This codes for CASSLVRASAQETQYF.

There are a few counts of this clone. The rearrangement links TRBV9 to TRBJ2-3, with 9 bases that match TRBD2. Trimming cost V 0 bases and J 2 bases; bases outside gene matches: 4. There are 16 residues in the CDR3. Germline assignment: CDR1 SGDLS and CDR2 YYNGEE. The DNA for the CDR3 is TGTGCCAGCAGCGTAGGACTAGCGGATTACACAGATACGCAGTATTTT. As protein: CASSVGLADYTDTQYF. Complete variable domain (other parts from reference TRBV9 and TRBJ2-3): DSGVTQTPKHLITATGQRVTLRCSPRSGDLSVYWYQQSLDQGLQFLIQYYNGEERAKGNILERFSAQQFPDLHSELNLSSLELGDSALYFCASSVGLADYTDTQYFGPGTRLTVL.

The chain joins TRBV7-2 to TRBJ2-1; TRBD2 matches at 11 bases. This CDR3 is 15 amino acids long. V shed 5 bases and J 8 bases; nucleotides not matched to a gene: 8. Germline CDR1 and CDR2: SGHTA and FQGNSA. CDR3 amino acids: CASSTDSGGDYEQFF. The CDR3 DNA reads TGTGCCAGCAGCACAGATAGCGGGGGGGACTATGAGCAGTTCTTC.

The chain is built from TRBV9 and TRBJ1-4; 7 nucleotides match TRBD1. Germline V lookup: CDR1 SGDLS, CDR2 YYNGEE. The V segment lost 2 bases and the J segment 7 bases; nucleotides outside the gene matches: 5. This CDR3 spans 14 amino acids. The CDR3 nucleotides are TGTGCCAGCAGCGTGGGCAGGGGGTCTGAAAAACTGTTTTTT. It codes for CASSVGRGSEKLFF.

The V gene is TRBV27, the J gene TRBJ2-6; 8 positions match TRBD1. CDR1 MNHEY and CDR2 SMNVEV come from the germline V gene (reference sequence). This CDR3 has 17 amino acids. Losses at the gene ends were 3 bases for V and 4 bases for J; bases not matched to a gene: 8. The CDR3 region is CASSFSRGRGGANVLTF. The CDR3, as DNA: TGTGCCAGCAGTTTTTCCAGGGGGCGAGGGGGGGCCAACGTCCTGACTTTC.

The chain links TRBV10-3 to TRBJ1-4, with TRBD1 matching over 9 bases. This CDR3 is 14 amino acids long. From germline, CDR1 is ENHRY and CDR2 SYGVKD. The V and J ends lost 2 bases and 7 bases, in that order; junction bases with no gene match: 2. The CDR3 is CAISERGQGEKLFF. CDR3 DNA: TGTGCCATCAGTGAGCGGGGACAGGGTGAAAAACTGTTTTTT.

This clone has more than one count but fewer than ten. J is TRBJ2-2 and V is TRBV7-6, with 8 bases aligning to TRBD1. The CDR3 sequence is 17 residues long. From germline, CDR1 is SGHVS and CDR2 FNYEAQ. Losses at the gene ends were 2 bases for V and 3 bases for J; bases not matched to a gene: 8. The CDR3 region has the DNA TGTGCCAGCAGCTTAAGCCCGACAGGGGTGGACACCGGGGAGCTGTTTTTT. Its translation: CASSLSPTGVDTGELFF.

There are a few counts of this clone. The chain is built from TRBV11-2 and TRBJ2-1; TRBD2 aligns across 10 bases. The V and J ends lost 0 bases and 2 bases, in that order; junction bases with no gene match: 4. From germline, CDR1 is SGHAT and CDR2 FQNNGV. This CDR3 is 17 amino acids long. CDR3 residues: CASSLDYSGGTYNEQFF. In DNA, the CDR3 is TGTGCCAGCAGCTTAGACTATAGCGGGGGGACCTACAATGAGCAGTTCTTC. Based on the CDR3 plus reference TRBV11-2 and TRBJ2-1, the full variable domain is EAGVAQSPRYKIIEKRQSVAFWCNPISGHATLYWYQQILGQGPKLLIQFQNNGVVDDSQLPKDRFSAERLKGVDSTLKIQPAKLEDSAVYLCASSLDYSGGTYNEQFFGPGTRLTVL.

V usage is TRBV7-2 and J usage is TRBJ2-1, with 7 bases lining up with TRBD1. CDR3 length: 15 amino acids. V shed 6 bases and J 0 bases; nucleotides not matched to a gene: 5. From germline, CDR1 is SGHTA and CDR2 FQGNSA. DNA of the CDR3: TGTGCCAGCAGATTACAGGGGAGCTCCTACAATGAGCAGTTCTTC. Amino acids: CASRLQGSSYNEQFF.

The chain is built from TRBV7-2 and TRBJ1-2, with D tentatively TRBD1 (5 bases). V gave up 3 bases and J gave up 6 bases, with 17 bases separating them. This CDR3 is built from 15 residues. In germline, CDR1 is SGHTA, CDR2 FQGNSA. The CDR3 sequence: CASSFVTGEKNGYTF. The CDR3 DNA reads TGTGCCAGCAGCTTTGTCACAGGCGAGAAGAATGGCTACACCTTC.

This chain connects TRBV25-1 to TRBJ2-2; 11 nucleotides line up with TRBD1. This CDR3 region has 16 residues. J gave up 7 bases and V 6 bases, and 10 bases lay outside the gene matches. Germline values: CDR1 MGHDK, CDR2 SYGVNS. Here the CDR3 DNA reads TGTGCCAGCAGGGGCCCCGGACAGGGGGCTATCGGGGAGCTGTTTTTT. As protein: CASRGPGQGAIGELFF.

In regard to this clone: The same CDR3 is also encoded by other DNA sequences in this sample. This sequence joins TRBV14 and TRBJ2-6; unclear D gene. CDR1 and CDR2 from the germline V gene are SGHDN and FVKESK. This CDR3 is built from 15 residues. Between the trimmed V and J ends, which lost 1 base and 0 bases, there was a span of 4 bases. CDR3: CASSQVGSGANVLTF. CDR3 DNA: TGTGCCAGCAGCCAAGTAGGCTCTGGGGCCAACGTCCTGACTTTC.

The V and J genes are TRBV10-1 and TRBJ2-7; 10 bases line up with TRBD1. This CDR3 is built from 16 residues. V shed 3 bases and J 3 bases; nucleotides not matched to a gene: 8. Germline lookup yields CDR1 WNHNN and CDR2 SYGVQD (reference sequence). The CDR3 DNA reads as TGCGCCAGCAGTGAAGTCTTTGGGACAGGGGACTACGAGCAGTACTTC. The encoded protein is CASSEVFGTGDYEQYF.

DNA of the CDR3: TGTGCCAGCAGTTTATTTAAGGAGACTGAAGCTTTCTTT. Translating it yields CASSLFKETEAFF. The rearrangement links TRBV27 to TRBJ1-1; the D is unclear. Germline values: CDR1 MNHEY, CDR2 SMNVEV (reference sequence). The V gene lost 1 base and the J gene lost 5 bases, with 8 bases spanning the gap. The CDR3 runs to 13 residues.